The 32 T cell receptor beta chains in this list originate from one sample, sequenced in a study of regulatory T cells in long-lasting Graves disease. Specified time point: newly diagnosed GD, antithyroid drugs for less than 3 months. PBMC RNA was the source of the TCR library. Assembly of TCR beta libraries relied on iRepertoire HTBI primers together with Arm-PCR of CDR3 regions. TCRdb fed the multiplex PCR reads into MiXCR, producing one record per CDR3 protein. The table includes about 200,000 distinct CDR3 sequences, around a fifth detected once. The same specimen was also included in a second study, on T cells in Graves' hyperthyroidism and ophthalmopathy.

This specimen was peripheral blood mononuclear cells (PBMCs), taken at new diagnosis, from a patient treated with antithyroid drugs. These receptor sequences come from a woman aged 25-40 years with Graves disease.

This clonotype was counted ten times or more. This rearrangement joins TRBV4-1 to TRBJ2-1; D possibly corresponds to TRBD2 (6 bases). The germline V and J ends were trimmed by 4 bases and 9 bases, with 13 bases remaining between them. CDR3 length: 13 amino acids. Germline CDR1 is MGHRA and CDR2 is YSYEKL. The CDR3: CASSPDYLGEQFF. The CDR3 DNA reads TGCGCCAGCAGCCCGGACTACCTAGGTGAGCAGTTCTTC.

The table lists this clonotype with many counts. DNA for the CDR3: TGTGCCAGCAGTGAAGTGGGGACAGGGGCCGTTCCCTCTGGAAACACCATATATTTT. Translated: CASSEVGTGAVPSGNTIYF. This chain links TRBV2 with TRBJ1-3, with 10 nucleotides matching TRBD1. The germline CDR1 and CDR2 sequences are SNHLY and FYNNEI. The CDR3 runs 19 residues. V lost 1 base to trimming and J lost 0 bases; unmatched junction nucleotides: 9.

In its sample, this clonotype was seen many times. The gene calls are TRBV28 and TRBJ1-3, with 9 nucleotides matching TRBD1. The CDR3 runs to 14 residues. J was trimmed by 3 bases and V by 8 bases; bases with no gene match: 5. Germline V gene sequence: CDR1 MDHEN, CDR2 SYDVKM. The CDR3 protein is CASGTGSGGNTIYF. CDR3 in DNA: TGTGCCAGCGGGACAGGGTCTGGTGGAAACACCATATATTTT. The full variable domain, in which reference TRBV28 and TRBJ1-3 provide the parts outside the CDR3, is DVKVTQSSRYLVKRTGEKVFLECVQDMDHENMFWYRQDPGLGLRLIYFSYDVKMKEKGDIPEGYSVSREKKERFSLILESASTNQTSMYLCASGTGSGGNTIYFGEGSWLTVV.

This clonotype showed up many times. The V and J genes are TRBV7-2 and TRBJ1-5; D ambiguous. Trimming shortened V by 1 base and J by 7 bases, and 8 bases separated the two germline ends. Germline V gives CDR1 SGHTA, CDR2 FQGNSA. CDR3 length: 13 amino acids. CDR3 loop: CASSLELVQPQHF. DNA for the CDR3: TGTGCCAGCAGCTTAGAGCTGGTCCAGCCCCAGCATTTT. Looking up the rest from reference TRBV7-2 and TRBJ1-5 gives the full variable domain: GAGVSQSPSNKVTEKGKDVELRCDPISGHTALYWYRQSLGQGLEFLIYFQGNSAPDKSGLPSDRFSAERTGGSVSTLTIQRTQQEDSAVYLCASSLELVQPQHFGDGTRLSIL.

This clonotype has at least ten counts. This chain uses TRBV30 with TRBJ2-2; 9 bases are shared with TRBD2. Germline V CDR1 and CDR2: GTSNPN, SVGIG (reference sequence). V gave up 1 base and J gave up 9 bases; unmatched junction bases: 12. CDR3 length: 16 residues. DNA for the CDR3: TGTGCCTGGAGTGATCCTGGGGCGGGGGGGCCCCGGGAGCTGTTTTTT. This gives the protein CAWSDPGAGGPRELFF.

This clonotype was seen more than once but under ten times. The chain has TRBV20-1 and TRBJ2-3; weak D call: TRBD1 (5 bases). The CDR3 is made up of 12 amino acids. V was clipped by 6 bases and J by 2 bases, with 9 bases between them. Germline V gene lookup returns CDR1 DFQATT and CDR2 SNEGSKA (reference sequence). CDR3 amino acids: CSAQASTDTQYF. The CDR3, as DNA: TGCAGTGCACAGGCCTCCACAGATACGCAGTATTTT.

The chain carries TRBV2 and TRBJ2-2; 9 positions match TRBD1. Germline V gene data show CDR1 as SNHLY and CDR2 as FYNNEI. The CDR3 consists of 16 residues. J lost 0 bases, V lost 6 bases, and 5 bases had no gene match. The CDR3 region is CASREQGAANTGELFF. DNA of the CDR3: TGTGCCAGCAGGGAACAGGGGGCAGCGAACACCGGGGAGCTGTTTTTT.

This clonotype was seen ten or more times. The rearrangement uses TRBV7-9 and TRBJ1-6, with TRBD1 identical over 7 bases. After removal of 5 bases from V and 9 bases from J, the junction contained 10 bases not matched to a gene. Germline assignment: CDR1 SEHNR and CDR2 FQNEAQ (reference sequence). This CDR3 has 15 amino acids. CDR3 sequence reads: CASSPGTVGSSPLHF. DNA of the CDR3: TGTGCCAGCAGCCCTGGGACAGTGGGTAGTTCACCCCTCCACTTT.

This clonotype has a count of ten or more. The rearrangement joins TRBV19 to TRBJ1-1, with D unresolved. The CDR3 spans 12 residues. Germline V gene sequence: CDR1 LNHDA, CDR2 SQIVND (reference sequence). The V end was cut by 5 bases, the J end by 4 bases, with 8 bases between. This CDR3 is CASSPTATEAFF. The CDR3 nucleotides are TGTGCCAGTAGTCCTACGGCCACTGAAGCTTTCTTT.

This clonotype was observed many times. J is TRBJ2-5 and V is TRBV20-1, with 10 bases identical to TRBD2. V dropped 4 bases and J dropped 0; count of bases not matched to a gene: 8. Germline CDR1 DFQATT, CDR2 SNEGSKA (reference sequence). This CDR3 region has 16 residues. The CDR3 loop reads CSATAPSGRDQETQYF. The CDR3 DNA reads TGCAGTGCTACCGCCCCTAGCGGGAGAGACCAAGAGACCCAGTACTTC.

In this sample, this clonotype turned up a few times. This sequence joins TRBV12-3 or TRBV12-4 and TRBJ2-7; no reliable D call. The CDR3 contains 13 residues. Trimming took off 6 bases at V and 2 bases at J, with 11 bases between the two ends. The CDR3 DNA sequence: TGTGCCAGCAGACCAACACAGACCTACGAGCAGTACTTC. Protein product: CASRPTQTYEQYF.

This clonotype was recorded a few times. The chain couples TRBV27 to TRBJ2-7; 10 bases map to TRBD2. CDR3 length: 15 amino acids. After removal of 6 bases from V and 0 bases from J, the junction contained 5 bases not matched to a gene. CDR1 and CDR2 from the germline V gene are MNHEY and SMNVEV (reference sequence). The CDR3 region has the DNA TGTGCCAGCAGACTTAGCGGGAGGACCTCCTACGAGCAGTACTTC. As protein: CASRLSGRTSYEQYF.

In its sample, this clonotype was seen many times. V and J are TRBV28 and TRBJ2-7; 8 nucleotides match TRBD1. Trimming at V came to 6 bases and at J to 6 bases, leaving 13 bases not matched to a gene. In germline, CDR1 is MDHEN, CDR2 SYDVKM. The CDR3 has 15 amino acids. The CDR3 here is CASSPARDRGIEQYF. Here the CDR3 DNA reads TGTGCCAGCAGCCCAGCACGCGACAGGGGCATCGAGCAGTACTTC. The complete variable domain, with remaining parts taken from reference TRBV28 and TRBJ2-7, reads DVKVTQSSRYLVKRTGEKVFLECVQDMDHENMFWYRQDPGLGLRLIYFSYDVKMKEKGDIPEGYSVSREKKERFSLILESASTNQTSMYLCASSPARDRGIEQYFGPGTRLTVT.

About this clonotype itself: Since a far larger clone is one base different, this is likely a read error. The missing conserved phenylalanine or tryptophan at the end of this CDR3 makes a read error likely. The chain carries TRBV6-1 and TRBJ2-5; 9 bases line up with TRBD1. V gave up 8 bases and J gave up 1 base; unmatched junction bases: 11. The CDR3 consists of 16 residues. Germline V gives CDR1 MNHNS, CDR2 SASEGT. CDR3 in DNA: TGTGCCAGCTCGACGGTGGGGACAGGGACCCAAGAGACCCAGTACTAC. Its translation is CASSTVGTGTQETQYY.

This clonotype has a count of ten or more. This rearrangement joins TRBV7-3 to TRBJ2-3; unclear D gene. CDR1 and CDR2 from the germline V gene are SGHTA and FQGTGA. Trimming took off 1 base at V and 7 bases at J, with 12 bases between the two ends. This CDR3 contains 14 residues. The CDR3 bases are TGTGCCAGCAGCTTAAGTCCGGTTGGATATACGCAGTATTTT. It yields the protein CASSLSPVGYTQYF.

The chain couples TRBV20-1 to TRBJ2-5; TRBD1 matches 7 bases. The V and J ends lost 6 bases and 5 bases, in that order; junction bases with no gene match: 12. Germline V gives CDR1 DFQATT, CDR2 SNEGSKA (reference sequence). This CDR3 spans 14 amino acids. The CDR3 nucleotides are TGCAGTGCCGTCAGGGGACAGCGCAGGGAGACCCAGTACTTC. Translated, it gives CSAVRGQRRETQYF.

This clonotype has at least ten counts. The chain carries TRBV27 and TRBJ2-5, with TRBD2 matching 8 bases. The CDR3 loop spans 15 amino acids. Losses at the gene ends were 4 bases for V and 5 bases for J; bases not matched to a gene: 9. Looked up from germline, CDR1 is MNHEY and CDR2 is SMNVEV (reference sequence). CDR3 residues: CASSSAGGRGETQYF. The CDR3 DNA reads as TGTGCCAGCAGTTCCGCGGGGGGAAGAGGCGAGACCCAGTACTTC.

This clonotype has a count of ten or more. J is TRBJ2-6 and V is TRBV19, with D perhaps being TRBD1 or TRBD2 (5 bases each). The CDR3 loop spans 16 amino acids. Germline values: CDR1 LNHDA, CDR2 SQIVND (reference sequence). V dropped 3 bases and J dropped 1 base, with 10 bases sitting between them. CDR3 in DNA: TGTGCCAGTAGTATTACGGGACCGTCTGGGGCCAACGTCCTGACTTTC. Translation gives CASSITGPSGANVLTF.

Worth noting for this clonotype: It may be a read error: a sequence one base away is much more abundant. This sequence joins TRBV4-1 and TRBJ2-7; a weak D match, TRBD1 (6 bases). The CDR3 length is 13 residues. The germline gives CDR1 MGHRA, CDR2 YSYEKL. The CDR3 loop reads CASSQALGAIVDF. The CDR3 DNA follows: TGCGCCAGCAGCCAAGCTCTGGGGGCGATTGTGGACTTC.

This clonotype has at least ten counts. V gene TRBV7-2 combines with J gene TRBJ1-6, with 10 bases that match TRBD1. Trimming removed 6 bases from V and 7 bases from J; junction bases left unmatched: 6. CDR1 SGHTA and CDR2 FQGNSA come from the germline V gene. The CDR3 loop spans 15 amino acids. CDR3 in DNA: TGTGCCAGCAGGGGTACGGGACAGGGGAATTCACCCCTCCACTTT. This encodes CASRGTGQGNSPLHF. The full variable domain, completed using reference TRBV7-2 and TRBJ1-6, is GAGVSQSPSNKVTEKGKDVELRCDPISGHTALYWYRQSLGQGLEFLIYFQGNSAPDKSGLPSDRFSAERTGGSVSTLTIQRTQQEDSAVYLCASRGTGQGNSPLHFGNGTRLTVT.

This clonotype has a count of ten or more. The V gene is TRBV7-9, the J gene TRBJ2-5; 11 nucleotides agree with TRBD1. The CDR3 covers 16 residues. The germline gives CDR1 SEHNR, CDR2 FQNEAQ (reference sequence). V shed 5 bases and J 3 bases; nucleotides not matched to a gene: 8. Written as DNA, the CDR3 is TGTGCCAGCAGCCGTCCGGGGACAGGGGGTGAAGAGACCCAGTACTTC. It is translated as CASSRPGTGGEETQYF.

The CDR3 region has the DNA TGTGCCAGCAGTCCTGTGGGGCAGGCGAGGGAAAAACTGTTTTTT. Amino acids: CASSPVGQAREKLFF. The gene calls are TRBV28 and TRBJ1-4; D might be TRBD1 (5 bases). V gave up 5 bases and J gave up 8 bases, with 18 bases separating them. The germline CDR1 and CDR2 sequences are MDHEN and SYDVKM. The CDR3 runs to 15 residues.

For this clonotype: A far larger clone differs by one base, so this is likely a read error. The chain recombines TRBV7-2 with TRBJ2-1; D not certain. Trimming cost V 3 bases and J 11 bases, with 20 bases left between them. The CDR3 is made up of 15 amino acids. The germline V gene has CDR1 SGHTA and CDR2 FQGNSA. Written as DNA, the CDR3 is TGTGCCAGCAGCTTCCGGGCCGACCGGCGAAATAAGCAGTTCTTC. This encodes CASSFRADRRNKQFF.

The genes are TRBV7-6 and TRBJ2-1; TRBD2 matches 14 bases. This CDR3 region has 15 residues. Germline V gene lookup returns CDR1 SGHVS and CDR2 FNYEAQ. Trimming cost V 8 bases and J 9 bases; bases outside gene matches: 9. This CDR3 reads CASAPGLAGVSEQFF. CDR3 in DNA: TGTGCCAGCGCTCCGGGACTAGCGGGAGTATCTGAGCAGTTCTTC.

This clonotype appeared a few times. The rearrangement links TRBV5-6 to TRBJ2-3; D is perhaps TRBD1 or TRBD2 (5 bases each). CDR1 and CDR2 (germline): SGHDT, YYEEEE. The CDR3 is made up of 15 amino acids. With 4 bases removed from V and 3 bases from J, the gap between germline ends came to 15 bases. CDR3 coding DNA: TGTGCCAGCAGCGGACCCGGGACGGAGACAGATACGCAGTATTTT. Amino acid sequence: CASSGPGTETDTQYF.

This clonotype occurred many times. This sequence joins TRBV2 and TRBJ1-6; 7 bases match TRBD1. The CDR3 contains 14 residues. V was pared by 1 base and J by 10 bases, with 4 bases of the junction left unmatched. Germline V gene sequence: CDR1 SNHLY, CDR2 FYNNEI. The CDR3 DNA sequence: TGTGCCAGCAGTGAAGAGGCAGGGGGGTCACCCCTCCACTTT. Protein sequence: CASSEEAGGSPLHF.

This clonotype occurred many times. This chain connects TRBV6-1 to TRBJ2-7; D assignment may be TRBD1 or TRBD2 (5 bases each). V lost 5 bases to trimming and J lost 1 base, with 15 bases between them. In germline, CDR1 is MNHNS, CDR2 SASEGT. The CDR3 length is 15 residues. This chain's CDR3 is CASSKQWDGSYEQYF. The CDR3 coding sequence is TGTGCCAGCAGTAAACAATGGGACGGATCCTACGAGCAGTACTTC.

This clonotype was recorded at least ten times. The genes are TRBV28 and TRBJ2-4; TRBD1 matches at 7 bases. This CDR3 is built from 17 residues. V lost 1 base, J lost 0 bases, and 6 bases stayed unmatched. Germline values: CDR1 MDHEN, CDR2 SYDVKM. CDR3 in amino acids: CASSLLGTGEAKNIQYF. Written as DNA, the CDR3 is TGTGCCAGCAGTTTATTGGGTACAGGGGAAGCCAAAAACATTCAGTACTTC. The variable domain in full, with the rest retrieved from reference TRBV28 and TRBJ2-4, is DVKVTQSSRYLVKRTGEKVFLECVQDMDHENMFWYRQDPGLGLRLIYFSYDVKMKEKGDIPEGYSVSREKKERFSLILESASTNQTSMYLCASSLLGTGEAKNIQYFGAGTRLSVL.

The chain recombines TRBV3-1 with TRBJ2-5; D is unresolved. There are 15 residues in the CDR3. The V gene lost 0 bases and the J gene lost 5 bases, with 13 bases spanning the gap. In germline, CDR1 is LGHDT, CDR2 YNNKEL (reference sequence). The CDR3 loop is CASSQDMMTRETQYF. CDR3 coding DNA: TGTGCCAGCAGCCAAGATATGATGACGCGGGAGACCCAGTACTTC.

This clonotype has just one count. As the CDR3 is not closed by the conserved phenylalanine or tryptophan, this likely results from a read error. The limits of the CDR3 on the DNA are not certain, so only TCRdb's listed CDR3 is given. The chain joins TRBV28 to TRBJ2-5; no DNA check was done on the table's D call, TRBD1. With termini counted, the CDR3 has 14 amino acids. The germline V gene has CDR1 MDHEN and CDR2 SYDVKM. The CDR3 protein is CASSRGGGGETRYV.

As regards this clonotype: A far larger clone is off by one base, so a read error is likely. The rearrangement links TRBV7-3 to TRBJ2-2; 11 bases align to TRBD2. Per the germline V gene, CDR1 is SGHTA and CDR2 is FQGTGA. This CDR3 has 18 amino acids. Trimming removed 3 bases from V and 0 bases from J; junction bases left unmatched: 6. CDR3 sequence (DNA): TGTGCCAGCAGCTTTTCGGGACTAGCGGAATCGAACACCGGGGAGCTGTTTTTT. The encoded protein is CASSFSGLAESNTGELFF.

To note about this clonotype: This probably arose from a read error, given a far larger clone one base away. The chain has TRBV11-2 and TRBJ2-3; 10 bases map to TRBD2. The J call may be wrong; the DNA end is better matched by TRBJ2-1. Germline V gives CDR1 SGHAT, CDR2 FQNNGV. The CDR3 consists of 15 residues. The CDR3 is CASSFRAGGQNEQFF. The CDR3 bases are TGTGCCAGCAGCTTTCGAGCGGGGGGGCAGAATGAGCAGTTCTTC.